What follows is one T cell receptor (beta chain) and its context. Its specificity is not known. The sample comes from a study of T cell repertoires in cytomegalovirus infection. As for the study in general: CMV infection and matching HLA type were both indicated by public TCR beta signatures.

TCRdb fed the reads into MiXCR, producing one record per CDR3 protein. In the table there are approximately 910,000 distinct CDR3 sequences, less than 35% of which are singletons. Study-level points and caveats: What dominated the ex vivo response were HLA-C-restricted CMV-specific TCR beta clonotypes. Summed public TCR beta family frequency identified CMV carriers bearing the relevant HLA.

The source is a human donor in good health (CMV status not recorded). Some clones in this sample may be carry-over from other donors' samples. The sample in question was cultured CD8+ T cells from PBMCs, obtained from culture after CMV antigen stimulation.

The CDR3 coding sequence is TGTGCCAGCAGCATAACGCGTCAGCCCCAGCATTTT. This sequence encodes CASSITRQPQHF. The chain combines TRBV7-9 with TRBJ1-5; D not certain. CDR1 is SEHNR and CDR2 is FQNEAQ in the germline V gene (reference sequence). V gave up 5 bases and J gave up 6 bases, with 8 bases separating them. The CDR3 is made up of 12 amino acids.